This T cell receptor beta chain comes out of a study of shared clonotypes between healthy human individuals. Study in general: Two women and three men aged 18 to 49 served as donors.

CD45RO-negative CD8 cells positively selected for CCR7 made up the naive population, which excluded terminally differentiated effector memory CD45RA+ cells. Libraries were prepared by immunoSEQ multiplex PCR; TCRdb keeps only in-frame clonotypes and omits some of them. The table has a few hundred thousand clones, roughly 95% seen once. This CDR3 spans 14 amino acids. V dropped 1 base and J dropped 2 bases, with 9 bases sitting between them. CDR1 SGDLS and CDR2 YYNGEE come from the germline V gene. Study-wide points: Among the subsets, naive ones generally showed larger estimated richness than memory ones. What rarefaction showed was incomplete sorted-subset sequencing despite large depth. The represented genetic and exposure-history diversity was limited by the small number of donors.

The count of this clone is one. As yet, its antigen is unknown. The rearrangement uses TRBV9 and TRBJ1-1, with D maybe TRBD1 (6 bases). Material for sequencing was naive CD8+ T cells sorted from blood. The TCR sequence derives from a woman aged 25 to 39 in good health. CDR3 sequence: CASSVNRVNTEAFF. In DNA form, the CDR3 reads TGTGCCAGCAGCGTAAACAGGGTTAACACTGAAGCTTTCTTT.